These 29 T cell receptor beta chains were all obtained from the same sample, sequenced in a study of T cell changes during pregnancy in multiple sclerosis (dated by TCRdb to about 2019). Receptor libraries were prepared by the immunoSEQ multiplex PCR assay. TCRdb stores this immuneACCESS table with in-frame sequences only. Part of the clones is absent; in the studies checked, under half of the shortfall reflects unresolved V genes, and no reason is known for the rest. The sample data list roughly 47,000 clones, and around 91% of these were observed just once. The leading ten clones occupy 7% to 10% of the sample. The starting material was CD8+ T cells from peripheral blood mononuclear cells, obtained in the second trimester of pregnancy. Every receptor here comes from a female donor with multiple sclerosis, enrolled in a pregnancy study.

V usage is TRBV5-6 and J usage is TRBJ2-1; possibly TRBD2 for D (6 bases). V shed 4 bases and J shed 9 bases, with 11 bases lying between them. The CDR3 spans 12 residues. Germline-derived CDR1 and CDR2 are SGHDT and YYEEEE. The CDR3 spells CASSRGWGEQFF. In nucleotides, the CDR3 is TGTGCCAGCAGCCGGGGGTGGGGTGAGCAGTTCTTC.

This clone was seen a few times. The CDR3 nucleotides are TGTGCCAGCAGTGAATCTACCCAGCCCCAGCATTTT. This sequence encodes CASSESTQPQHF. The J gene is TRBJ1-5, the V gene TRBV6-1; D gene unclear. This CDR3 spans 12 amino acids. Germline lookup yields CDR1 MNHNS and CDR2 SASEGT. V lost 2 bases, J lost 7 bases, and 6 bases lay in between.

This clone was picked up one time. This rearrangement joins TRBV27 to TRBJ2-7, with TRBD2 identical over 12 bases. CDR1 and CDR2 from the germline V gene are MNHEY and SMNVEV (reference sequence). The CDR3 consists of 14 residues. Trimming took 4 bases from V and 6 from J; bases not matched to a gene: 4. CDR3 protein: CASSYGLAGFEQYF. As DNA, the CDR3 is TGTGCCAGCAGTTACGGACTAGCGGGGTTCGAGCAGTACTTC.

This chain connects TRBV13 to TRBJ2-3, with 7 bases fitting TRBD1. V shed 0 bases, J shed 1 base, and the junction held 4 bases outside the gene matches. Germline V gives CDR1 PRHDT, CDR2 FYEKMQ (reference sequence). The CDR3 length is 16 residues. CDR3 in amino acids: CASSLGGGRGTDTQYF. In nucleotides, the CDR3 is TGTGCCAGCAGCTTAGGAGGGGGCAGGGGCACAGATACGCAGTATTTT.

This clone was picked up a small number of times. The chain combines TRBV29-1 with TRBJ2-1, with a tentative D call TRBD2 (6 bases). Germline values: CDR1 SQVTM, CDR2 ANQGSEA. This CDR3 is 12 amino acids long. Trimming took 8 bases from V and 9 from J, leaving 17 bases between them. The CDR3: CSHGSGDVEQFF. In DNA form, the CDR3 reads TGCAGCCACGGTTCGGGAGACGTTGAGCAGTTCTTC.

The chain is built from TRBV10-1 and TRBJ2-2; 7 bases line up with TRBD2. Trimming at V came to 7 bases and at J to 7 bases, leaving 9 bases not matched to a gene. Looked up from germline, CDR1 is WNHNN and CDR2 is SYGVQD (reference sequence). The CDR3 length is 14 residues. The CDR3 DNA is TGCGCCAGCACTTTGCGGGGGAAGAGCGGGGAGCTGTTTTTT. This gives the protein CASTLRGKSGELFF.

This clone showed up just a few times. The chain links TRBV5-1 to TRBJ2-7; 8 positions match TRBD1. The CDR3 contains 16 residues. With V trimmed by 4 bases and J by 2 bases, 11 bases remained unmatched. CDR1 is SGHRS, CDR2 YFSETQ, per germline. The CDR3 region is CASSGPGTGDPYEQYF. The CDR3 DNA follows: TGCGCCAGCAGCGGTCCCGGGACAGGCGACCCCTACGAGCAGTACTTC. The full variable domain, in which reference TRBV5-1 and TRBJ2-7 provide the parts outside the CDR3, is KAGVTQTPRYLIKTRGQQVTLSCSPISGHRSVSWYQQTPGQGLQFLFEYFSETQRNKGNFPGRFSGRQFSNSRSEMNVSTLELGDSALYLCASSGPGTGDPYEQYFGPGTRLTVT.

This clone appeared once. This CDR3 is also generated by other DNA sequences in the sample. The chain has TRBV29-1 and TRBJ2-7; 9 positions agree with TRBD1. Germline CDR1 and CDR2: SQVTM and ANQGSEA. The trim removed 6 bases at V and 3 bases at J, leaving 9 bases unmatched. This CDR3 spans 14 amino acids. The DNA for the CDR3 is TGCAGCGTAACGAACGGGACAGGGTACTACGAGCAGTACTTC. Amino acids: CSVTNGTGYYEQYF.

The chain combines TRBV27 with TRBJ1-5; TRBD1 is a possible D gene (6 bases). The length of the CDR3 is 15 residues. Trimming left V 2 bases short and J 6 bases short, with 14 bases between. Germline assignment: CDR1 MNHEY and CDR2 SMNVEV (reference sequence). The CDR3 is CASSLMGAGAQPQHF. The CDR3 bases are TGTGCCAGCAGTTTAATGGGGGCAGGGGCTCAGCCCCAGCATTTT.

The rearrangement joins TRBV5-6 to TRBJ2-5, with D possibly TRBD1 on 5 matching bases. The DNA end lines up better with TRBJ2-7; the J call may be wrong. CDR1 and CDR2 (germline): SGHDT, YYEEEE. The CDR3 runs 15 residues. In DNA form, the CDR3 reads TGTGCCAGCAGCACCCAAACAGGTAGTCTCTACGAGCAGTACTTC. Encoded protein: CASSTQTGSLYEQYF.

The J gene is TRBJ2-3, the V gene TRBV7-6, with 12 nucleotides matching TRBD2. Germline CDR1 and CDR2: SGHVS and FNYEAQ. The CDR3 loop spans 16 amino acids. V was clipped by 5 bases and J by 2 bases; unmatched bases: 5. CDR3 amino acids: CASSNGLAGITDTQYF. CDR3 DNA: TGTGCCAGCAGCAACGGACTAGCGGGGATCACAGATACGCAGTATTTT.

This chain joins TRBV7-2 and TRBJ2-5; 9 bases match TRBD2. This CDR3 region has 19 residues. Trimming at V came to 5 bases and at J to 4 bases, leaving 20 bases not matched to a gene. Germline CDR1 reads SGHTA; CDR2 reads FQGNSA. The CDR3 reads CASSSRGGGGALERETQYF. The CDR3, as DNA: TGTGCCAGCAGCAGCCGAGGGGGCGGGGGGGCCCTCGAGAGAGAGACCCAGTACTTC.

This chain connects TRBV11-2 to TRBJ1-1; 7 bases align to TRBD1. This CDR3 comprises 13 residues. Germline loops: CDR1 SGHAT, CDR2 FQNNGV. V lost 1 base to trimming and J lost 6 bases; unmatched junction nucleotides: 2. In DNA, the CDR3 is TGTGCCAGCAGCTTAGGGACAGGCTCTGAAGCTTTCTTT. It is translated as CASSLGTGSEAFF.

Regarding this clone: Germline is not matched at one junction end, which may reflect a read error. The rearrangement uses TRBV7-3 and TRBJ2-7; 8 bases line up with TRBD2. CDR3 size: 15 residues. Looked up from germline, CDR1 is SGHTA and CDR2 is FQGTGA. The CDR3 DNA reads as TGCGCCAGCAGCCCGCGGCGGGGGGTCGTCTACGAGCAGTACTTC. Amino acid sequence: CASSPRRGVVYEQYF.

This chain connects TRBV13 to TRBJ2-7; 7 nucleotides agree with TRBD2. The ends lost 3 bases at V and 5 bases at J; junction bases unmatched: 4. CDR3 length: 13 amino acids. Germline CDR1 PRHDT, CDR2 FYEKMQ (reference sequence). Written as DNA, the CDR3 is TGTGCCAGCAGCTTTGGGGGGGTCCACGAGCAGTACTTC. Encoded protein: CASSFGGVHEQYF.

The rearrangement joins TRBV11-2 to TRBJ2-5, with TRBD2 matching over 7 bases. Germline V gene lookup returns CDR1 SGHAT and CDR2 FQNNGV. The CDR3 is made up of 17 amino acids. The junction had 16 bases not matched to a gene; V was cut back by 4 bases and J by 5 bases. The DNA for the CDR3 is TGTGCCAGCAGCTACCGCCCACTAGCGAGGGCGGCCGAGACCCAGTACTTC. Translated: CASSYRPLARAAETQYF.

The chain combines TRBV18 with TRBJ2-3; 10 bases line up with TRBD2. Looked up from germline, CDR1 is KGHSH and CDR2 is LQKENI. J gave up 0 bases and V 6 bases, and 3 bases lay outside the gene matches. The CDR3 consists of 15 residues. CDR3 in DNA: TGTGCCAGCTCCCAAGCGGGGGGGAGCACAGATACGCAGTATTTT. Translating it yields CASSQAGGSTDTQYF.

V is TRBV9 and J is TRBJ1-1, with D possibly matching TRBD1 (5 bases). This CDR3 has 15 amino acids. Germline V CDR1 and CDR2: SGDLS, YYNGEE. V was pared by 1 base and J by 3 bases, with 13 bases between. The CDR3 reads CASSVTRGGDTEAFF. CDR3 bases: TGTGCCAGCAGCGTAACCCGGGGGGGGGACACTGAAGCTTTCTTT.

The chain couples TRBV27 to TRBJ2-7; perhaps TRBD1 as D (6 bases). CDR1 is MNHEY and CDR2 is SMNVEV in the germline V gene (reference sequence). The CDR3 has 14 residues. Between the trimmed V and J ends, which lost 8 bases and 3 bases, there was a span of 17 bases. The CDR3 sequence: CASGPERQVYEQYF. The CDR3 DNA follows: TGTGCCAGCGGGCCCGAACGACAGGTCTACGAGCAGTACTTC.

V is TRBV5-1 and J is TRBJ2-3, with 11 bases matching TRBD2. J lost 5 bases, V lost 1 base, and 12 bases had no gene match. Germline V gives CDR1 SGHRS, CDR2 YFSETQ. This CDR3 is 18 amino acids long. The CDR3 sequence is CASSLIRTGLAAIDTQYF. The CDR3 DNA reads TGCGCCAGCAGCTTGATAAGGACGGGACTAGCGGCGATAGATACGCAGTATTTT.

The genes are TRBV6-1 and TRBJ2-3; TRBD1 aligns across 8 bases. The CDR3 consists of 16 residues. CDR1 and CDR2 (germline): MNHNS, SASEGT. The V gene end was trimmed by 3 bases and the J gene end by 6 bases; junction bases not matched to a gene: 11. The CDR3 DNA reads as TGTGCCAGCAGTGAGCAGGGGGCTATTTCTTGGGATACGCAGTATTTT. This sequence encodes CASSEQGAISWDTQYF.

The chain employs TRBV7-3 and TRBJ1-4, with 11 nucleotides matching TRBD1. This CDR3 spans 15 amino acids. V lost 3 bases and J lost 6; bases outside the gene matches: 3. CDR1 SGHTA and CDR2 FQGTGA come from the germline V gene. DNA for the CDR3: TGTGCCAGCAGCTTGGACAGGGGGCTTTATGAAAAACTGTTTTTT. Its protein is CASSLDRGLYEKLFF. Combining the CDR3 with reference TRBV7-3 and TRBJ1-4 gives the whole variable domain GAGVSQTPSNKVTEKGKYVELRCDPISGHTALYWYRQSLGQGPEFLIYFQGTGAADDSGLPNDRFFAVRPEGSVSTLKIQRTERGDSAVYLCASSLDRGLYEKLFFGSGTQLSVL.

The CDR3: CASSLTISDTQYF. As DNA, the CDR3 is TGTGCCAGCAGCCTGACTATTTCAGATACGCAGTATTTT. The chain carries TRBV11-2 and TRBJ2-3; D is perhaps TRBD2 (5 bases). Trimming shortened V by 5 bases and J by 4 bases, and 10 bases separated the two germline ends. There are 13 residues in the CDR3. The germline V gene encodes CDR1 SGHAT and CDR2 FQNNGV. The complete variable domain, with remaining parts taken from reference TRBV11-2 and TRBJ2-3, reads EAGVAQSPRYKIIEKRQSVAFWCNPISGHATLYWYQQILGQGPKLLIQFQNNGVVDDSQLPKDRFSAERLKGVDSTLKIQPAKLEDSAVYLCASSLTISDTQYFGPGTRLTVL.

The CDR3 reads CASSPLPGGAGDLGTGELFF. Written as DNA, the CDR3 is TGTGCCAGCAGCCCCCTCCCCGGTGGAGCGGGGGATTTGGGCACCGGGGAGCTGTTTTTT. The chain links TRBV13 to TRBJ2-2, with 8 bases matching TRBD2. V was pared by 5 bases and J by 4 bases, with 21 bases of the junction left unmatched. Germline V lookup: CDR1 PRHDT, CDR2 FYEKMQ (reference sequence). This CDR3 is built from 20 residues.

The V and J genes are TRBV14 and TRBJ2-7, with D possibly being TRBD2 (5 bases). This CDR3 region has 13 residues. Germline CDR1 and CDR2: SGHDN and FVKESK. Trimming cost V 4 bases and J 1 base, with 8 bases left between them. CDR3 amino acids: CASSLDLSYEQYF. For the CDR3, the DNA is TGTGCCAGCAGCCTGGACTTGTCCTACGAGCAGTACTTC.

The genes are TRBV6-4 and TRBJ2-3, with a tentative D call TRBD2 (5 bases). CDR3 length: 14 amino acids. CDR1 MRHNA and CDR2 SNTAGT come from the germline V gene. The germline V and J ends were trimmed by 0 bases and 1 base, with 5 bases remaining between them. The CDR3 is CASSDSGGTDTQYF. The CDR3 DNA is TGTGCCAGCAGTGACTCCGGGGGCACAGATACGCAGTATTTT.

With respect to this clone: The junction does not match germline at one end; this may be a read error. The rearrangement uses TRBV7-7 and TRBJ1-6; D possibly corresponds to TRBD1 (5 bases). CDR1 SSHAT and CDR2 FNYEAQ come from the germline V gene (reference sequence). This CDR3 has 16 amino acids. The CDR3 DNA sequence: TGTGCTAGCAGCTACGGACACAGGAGTTTTGATTCACCCCTCCACTTT. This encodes CASSYGHRSFDSPLHF.

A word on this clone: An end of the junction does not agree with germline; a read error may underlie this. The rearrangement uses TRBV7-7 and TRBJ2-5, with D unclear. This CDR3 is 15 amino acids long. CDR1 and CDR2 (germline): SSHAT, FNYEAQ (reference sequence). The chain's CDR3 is CASSPWSRSQETQYF. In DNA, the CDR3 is TGTGCTAGCAGCCCCTGGTCGCGAAGCCAAGAGACCCAGTACTTC. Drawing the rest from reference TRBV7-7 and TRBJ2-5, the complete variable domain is GAGVSQSPRYKVTKRGQDVTLRCDPISSHATLYWYQQALGQGPEFLTYFNYEAQPDKSGLPSDRFSAERPEGSISTLTIQRTEQRDSAMYRCASSPWSRSQETQYFGPGTRLLVL.

The CDR3 DNA is TGCGCCAGCAATCCAGGGGTCGACGAGCAGTACTTC. Its protein is CASNPGVDEQYF. The rearrangement joins TRBV23-1 to TRBJ2-7; a possible D gene is TRBD1 (6 bases). TRBV23-1 counts as an open reading frame of uncertain function. This CDR3 has 12 amino acids. V gave up 7 bases and J gave up 5 bases, with 12 bases separating them.